The clone carrying this TCR beta chain is medium-sized (0.01 to 0.1%). Germline V gene data show CDR1 as SNHLY and CDR2 as FYNNEI. The V and J ends lost 0 bases and 4 bases respectively, with 13 bases between them. The CDR3 is 15 residues long. This specimen comes from a study of cytomegalovirus exposure and HLA in healthy donors. Primers included in the PCR were 60 Vbeta and 13 Jbeta primers. Method: immunoSEQ multiplex PCR; TCRdb's copy keeps in-frame clones and lacks some. The data contain roughly 180,000 clones, around four fifths of them singletons. This clonotype was obtained from a woman aged 45-60 years in good health and CMV-seropositive. The rearrangement links TRBV2 to TRBJ2-7; D is undetermined. The sample consisted of PBMCs. CDR3: CASSEAGRSLYEQYF. CDR3 coding DNA: TGTGCCAGCAGTGAAGCAGGCAGGTCTCTATACGAGCAGTACTTC.